This T cell receptor (beta chain) emerged from a study of blood T cell repertoires in COVID-19. Study details: Whether acute or convalescent, the COVID-19 samples came from the United States, Italy and Spain.

TCRdb's copy holds only in-frame clones and misses some; the assay was immunoSEQ multiplex PCR. This sample has 150,000 to 200,000 clones, with 82% found just once. CDR1 and CDR2 from the germline V gene are LGHNA and YNFKEQ. CDR3 size: 15 residues. Trimming removed 3 bases at V and 2 bases at J, with 14 bases between. The clonotype comes from a woman aged 55-69 years with acute COVID-19. This chain joins TRBV4-2 and TRBJ2-7; tentative D call: TRBD2 (7 bases). The specimen sequenced was PBMCs or T cells enriched from blood (not recorded which). Here the CDR3 reads CASSQAGGGPYEQYF. Written as DNA, the CDR3 is TGTGCCAGCAGCCAGGCTGGGGGGGGGCCCTACGAGCAGTACTTC.